Below, 5 T cell receptor beta chains from the same sample are listed, as sequenced in a study of blood T cell repertoires in COVID-19. The table came from immunoSEQ multiplex PCR; TCRdb's copy has only in-frame clones and leaves some out. The sample shows just over 150,000 clones, approximately 90% of them seen only once. Specimen: peripheral blood. Receptors were obtained from a woman between 40 and 50 years old with acute or convalescent COVID-19.

The chain is built from TRBV9 and TRBJ2-3; 7 positions agree with TRBD2. The CDR3 consists of 16 residues. Looked up from germline, CDR1 is SGDLS and CDR2 is YYNGEE. The ends lost 0 bases at V and 0 bases at J; junction bases unmatched: 4. This chain's CDR3 is CASSVGGSLSTDTQYF. CDR3 nucleotides: TGTGCCAGCAGCGTAGGCGGGAGTTTAAGCACAGATACGCAGTATTTT.

V usage is TRBV28 and J usage is TRBJ1-6; 8 nucleotides agree with TRBD1. Trimming cost V 2 bases and J 7 bases; bases outside gene matches: 1. The CDR3 length is 14 residues. CDR1 is MDHEN and CDR2 is SYDVKM in the germline V gene. CDR3 residues: CASSLRQGNSPLHF. Here the CDR3 DNA reads TGTGCCAGCAGTTTACGACAGGGGAATTCACCCCTCCACTTT.

The chain is built from TRBV5-1 and TRBJ2-1; a weak D match, TRBD1 (6 bases). Looked up from germline, CDR1 is SGHRS and CDR2 is YFSETQ. This CDR3 region has 20 residues. Trimming took 1 base from V and 0 from J, leaving 23 bases between them. The CDR3 is CASSLIFRRRTDSSYNEQFF. DNA for the CDR3: TGCGCCAGCAGCTTGATCTTTCGTCGCCGGACAGACAGCTCCTACAATGAGCAGTTCTTC.

This clone occurred once. This chain uses TRBV6-6 with TRBJ2-7; 9 nucleotides agree with TRBD2. This CDR3 contains 15 residues. The V segment lost 2 bases and the J segment 6 bases; nucleotides outside the gene matches: 8. CDR1 is MNHNY and CDR2 is SVGAGI in the germline V gene (reference sequence). CDR3 loop: CASSYLTAGGIEQYF. In DNA form, the CDR3 reads TGTGCCAGCAGTTACCTTACGGCGGGAGGGATCGAGCAGTACTTC.

V and J are TRBV28 and TRBJ1-3; possible D gene TRBD1, 6 bases. Trimming left V 1 base short and J 1 base short, with 11 bases between. The germline V gene encodes CDR1 MDHEN and CDR2 SYDVKM. There are 16 residues in the CDR3. Written as DNA, the CDR3 is TGTGCCAGCAGTTTATCCTCGACAGGTTCTGGAAACACCATATATTTT. It encodes CASSLSSTGSGNTIYF.